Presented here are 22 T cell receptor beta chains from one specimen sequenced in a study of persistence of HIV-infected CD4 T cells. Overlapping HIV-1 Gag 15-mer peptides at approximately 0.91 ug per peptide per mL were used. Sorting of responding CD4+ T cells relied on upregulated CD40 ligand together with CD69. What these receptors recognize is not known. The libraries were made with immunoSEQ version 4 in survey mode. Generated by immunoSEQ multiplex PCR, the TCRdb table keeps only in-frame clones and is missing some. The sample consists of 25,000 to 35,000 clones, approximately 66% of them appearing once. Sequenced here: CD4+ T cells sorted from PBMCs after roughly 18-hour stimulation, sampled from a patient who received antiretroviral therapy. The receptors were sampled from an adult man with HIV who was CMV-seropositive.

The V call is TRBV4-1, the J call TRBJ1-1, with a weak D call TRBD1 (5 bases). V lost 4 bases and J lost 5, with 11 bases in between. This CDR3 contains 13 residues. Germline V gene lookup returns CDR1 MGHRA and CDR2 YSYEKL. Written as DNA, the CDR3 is TGCGCCAGCAGCCCCGAAGGGGTGACTGAAGCTTTCTTT. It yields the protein CASSPEGVTEAFF.

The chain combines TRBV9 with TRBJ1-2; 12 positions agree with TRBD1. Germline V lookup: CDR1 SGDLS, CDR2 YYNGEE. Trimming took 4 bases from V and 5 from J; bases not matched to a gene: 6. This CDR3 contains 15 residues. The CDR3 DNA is TGTGCCAGCAGCCCCCCGGGACAGGGGGCATATGGCTACACCTTC. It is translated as CASSPPGQGAYGYTF.

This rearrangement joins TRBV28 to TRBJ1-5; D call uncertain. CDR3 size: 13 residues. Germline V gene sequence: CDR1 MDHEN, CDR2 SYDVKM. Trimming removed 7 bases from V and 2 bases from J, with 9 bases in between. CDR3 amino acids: CASKTPGNQPQHF. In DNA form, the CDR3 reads TGTGCCAGCAAAACCCCGGGCAATCAGCCCCAGCATTTT.

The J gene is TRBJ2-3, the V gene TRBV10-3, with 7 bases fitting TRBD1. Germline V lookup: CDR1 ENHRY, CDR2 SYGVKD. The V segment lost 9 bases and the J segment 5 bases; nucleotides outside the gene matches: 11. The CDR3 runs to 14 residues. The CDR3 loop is CAIRDSAAGDTQYF. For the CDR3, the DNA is TGTGCCATTAGGGACAGCGCTGCGGGAGATACGCAGTATTTT.

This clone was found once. This CDR3 is CASSPTSPGEQFF. DNA for the CDR3: TGTGCCAGCTCACCGACTAGTCCGGGTGAGCAGTTCTTC. J is TRBJ2-1 and V is TRBV18; D possibly corresponds to TRBD2 (6 bases). CDR1 and CDR2 from the germline V gene are KGHSH and LQKENI. V was cut by 3 bases and J by 9 bases, with 12 bases left in between. The length of the CDR3 is 13 residues.

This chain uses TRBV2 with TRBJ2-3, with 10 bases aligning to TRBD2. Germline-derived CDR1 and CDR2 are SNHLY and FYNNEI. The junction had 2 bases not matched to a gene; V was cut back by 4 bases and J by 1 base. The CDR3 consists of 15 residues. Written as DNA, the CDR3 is TGTGCCAGCAGTGTACTAGCGGGGCGCACAGATACGCAGTATTTT. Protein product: CASSVLAGRTDTQYF.

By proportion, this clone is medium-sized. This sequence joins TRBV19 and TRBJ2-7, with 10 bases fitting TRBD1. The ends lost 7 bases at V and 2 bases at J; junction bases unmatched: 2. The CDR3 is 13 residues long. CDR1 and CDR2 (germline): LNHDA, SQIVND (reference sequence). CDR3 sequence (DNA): TGTGCCAGTAAAGGGACAGGGGCCTACGAGCAGTACTTC. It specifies CASKGTGAYEQYF.

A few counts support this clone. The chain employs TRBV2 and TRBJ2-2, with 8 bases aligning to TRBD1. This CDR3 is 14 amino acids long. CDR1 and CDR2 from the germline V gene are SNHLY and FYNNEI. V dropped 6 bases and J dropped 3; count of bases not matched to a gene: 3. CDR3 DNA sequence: TGTGCCAGCAGCAGGGGGCGCGACACCGGGGAGCTGTTTTTT. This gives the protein CASSRGRDTGELFF.

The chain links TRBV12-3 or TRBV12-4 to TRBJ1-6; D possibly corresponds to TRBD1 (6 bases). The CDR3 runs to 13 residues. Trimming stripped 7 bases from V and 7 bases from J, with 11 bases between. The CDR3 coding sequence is TGTGCCAGCACCTTCGGACAGAATTCACCCCTCCACTTT. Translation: CASTFGQNSPLHF.

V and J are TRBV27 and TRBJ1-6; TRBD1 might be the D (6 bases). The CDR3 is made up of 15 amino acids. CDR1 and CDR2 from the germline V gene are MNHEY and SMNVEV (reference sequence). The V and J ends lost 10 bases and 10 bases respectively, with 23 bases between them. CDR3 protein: CATGWGADLRSPLHF. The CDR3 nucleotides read TGTGCCACCGGTTGGGGGGCGGACCTGAGATCACCCCTCCACTTT.

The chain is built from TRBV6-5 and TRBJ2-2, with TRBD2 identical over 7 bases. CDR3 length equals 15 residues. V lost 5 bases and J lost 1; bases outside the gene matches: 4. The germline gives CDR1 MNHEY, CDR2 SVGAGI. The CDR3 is CASSPGGGNTGELFF. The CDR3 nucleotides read TGTGCCAGCAGTCCCGGCGGGGGGAACACCGGGGAGCTGTTTTTT.

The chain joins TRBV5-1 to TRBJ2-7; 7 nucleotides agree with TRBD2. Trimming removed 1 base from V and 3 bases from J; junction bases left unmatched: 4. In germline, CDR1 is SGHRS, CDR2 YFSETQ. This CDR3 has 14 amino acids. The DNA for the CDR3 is TGCGCCAGCAGCTTGATTGGGGGGGACTACGAGCAGTACTTC. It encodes CASSLIGGDYEQYF.

Written as DNA, the CDR3 is TGTGCCAGCAGCCAGATCTACGAGCAGTACTTC. Translating gives CASSQIYEQYF. The J gene is TRBJ2-7, the V gene TRBV6-5; no clear D. Germline CDR1 reads MNHEY; CDR2 reads SVGAGI. V gave up 6 bases and J gave up 3 bases, with 6 bases separating them. This CDR3 is built from 11 residues.

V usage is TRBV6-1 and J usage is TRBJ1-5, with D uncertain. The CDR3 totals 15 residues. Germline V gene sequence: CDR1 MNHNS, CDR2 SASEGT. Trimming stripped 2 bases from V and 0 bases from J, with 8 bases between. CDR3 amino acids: CASSEWTASNQPQHF. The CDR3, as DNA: TGTGCCAGCAGTGAATGGACCGCTAGCAATCAGCCCCAGCATTTT.

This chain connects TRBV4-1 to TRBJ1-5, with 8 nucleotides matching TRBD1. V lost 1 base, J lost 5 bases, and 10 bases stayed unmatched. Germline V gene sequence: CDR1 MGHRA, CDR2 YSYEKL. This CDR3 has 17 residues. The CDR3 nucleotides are TGCGCCAGCAGCCAAGTGAGGGCCGGACAGGGTGATCAGCCCCAGCATTTT. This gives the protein CASSQVRAGQGDQPQHF.

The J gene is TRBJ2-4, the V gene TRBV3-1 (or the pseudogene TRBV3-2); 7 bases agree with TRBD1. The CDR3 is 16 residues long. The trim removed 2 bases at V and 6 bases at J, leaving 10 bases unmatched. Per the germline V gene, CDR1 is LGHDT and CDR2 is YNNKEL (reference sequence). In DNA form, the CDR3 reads TGTGCCAGCAGCCAACGTATGCCCGGGACAGCAAACATTCAGTACTTC. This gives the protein CASSQRMPGTANIQYF.

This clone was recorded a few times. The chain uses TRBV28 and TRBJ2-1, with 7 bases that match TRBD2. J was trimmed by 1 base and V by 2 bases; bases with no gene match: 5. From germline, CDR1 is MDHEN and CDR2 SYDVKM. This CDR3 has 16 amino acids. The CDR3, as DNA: TGTGCCAGCAGTTTAAGGGAGGGAGGGTCCTACAATGAGCAGTTCTTC. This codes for CASSLREGGSYNEQFF.

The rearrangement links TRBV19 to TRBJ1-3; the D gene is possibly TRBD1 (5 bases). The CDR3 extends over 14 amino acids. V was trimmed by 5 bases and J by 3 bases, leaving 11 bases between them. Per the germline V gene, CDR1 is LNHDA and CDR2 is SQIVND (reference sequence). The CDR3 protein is CASSPGTFGNTIYF. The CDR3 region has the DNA TGTGCCAGTAGTCCCGGGACTTTTGGAAACACCATATATTTT.

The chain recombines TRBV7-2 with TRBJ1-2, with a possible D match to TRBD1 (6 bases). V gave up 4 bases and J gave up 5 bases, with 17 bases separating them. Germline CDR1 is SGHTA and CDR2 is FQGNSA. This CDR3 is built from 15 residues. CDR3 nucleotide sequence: TGTGCCAGCAGCTCCCGCTCTACAGGGAAGTATGGCTACACCTTC. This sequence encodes CASSSRSTGKYGYTF.

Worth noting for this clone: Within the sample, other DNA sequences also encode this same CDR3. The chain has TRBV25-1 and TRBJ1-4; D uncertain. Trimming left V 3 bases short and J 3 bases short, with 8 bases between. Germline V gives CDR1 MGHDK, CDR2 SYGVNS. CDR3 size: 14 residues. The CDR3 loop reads CASSETGPNEKLFF. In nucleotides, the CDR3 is TGTGCCAGCAGTGAGACCGGACCTAATGAAAAACTGTTTTTT.

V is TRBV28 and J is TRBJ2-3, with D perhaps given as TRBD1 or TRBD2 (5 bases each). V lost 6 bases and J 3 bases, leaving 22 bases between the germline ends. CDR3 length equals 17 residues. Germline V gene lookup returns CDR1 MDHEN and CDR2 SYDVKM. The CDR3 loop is CASRSGTERFGTDTQYF. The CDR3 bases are TGTGCCAGCAGATCCGGGACGGAACGATTTGGAACAGATACGCAGTATTTT.

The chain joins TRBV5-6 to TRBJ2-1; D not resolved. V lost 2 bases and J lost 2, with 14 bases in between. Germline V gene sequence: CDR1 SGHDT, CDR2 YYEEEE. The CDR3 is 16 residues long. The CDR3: CASSFDLGRTYNEQFF. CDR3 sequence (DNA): TGTGCCAGCAGCTTTGATCTGGGTCGGACCTACAATGAGCAGTTCTTC.